Sequencing of this T cell receptor (beta chain) was carried out in a study of blood T cell repertoires in COVID-19. Whole-study context: COVID-19 samples, acute and convalescent, were from the United States, Italy and Spain. From T cells, B-cell-depleted T cells, or PBMCs came the material, which was cDNA or gDNA.

The assay was immunoSEQ multiplex PCR, and TCRdb's table has in-frame clones only and misses some. The sample shows some 270,000 clones, under 90% of them seen only once. The CDR3 has 16 residues. V was pared by 5 bases and J by 7 bases, with 7 bases of the junction left unmatched. Germline CDR1 is MNHNY and CDR2 is SVGAGI (reference sequence). The specimen sequenced was PBMCs or T cells enriched from blood (not recorded which). The V and J genes are TRBV6-6 and TRBJ1-6, with 11 bases fitting TRBD1. The clonotype originates from a woman aged 40 to 50 who had recovered from COVID-19. Here the CDR3 reads CASSPGTGGGNSPLHF. The CDR3 nucleotides read TGTGCCAGCAGTCCCGGGACAGGGGGGGGGAATTCACCCCTCCACTTT.